This TCR beta chain appears in the sequencing data of a study of blood T cell repertoires in COVID-19 (TCRdb year 2020). About the full investigation: Samples from collaborators originated in the United States, Italy and Spain and spanned both the acute and convalescent phases of COVID-19. The prospective study material was composed of cDNA or gDNA derived from T cells, B-cell-depleted T cells, or PBMCs. The dataset comprised deeply sampled blood TCRbeta repertoires from subjects exposed to, actively infected with, or recovered from COVID-19. A freely available public database, intended as a resource for researchers studying the immune response to SARS-CoV-2, is where the repertoires were released. The samples were drawn from two sources: the first 160 participants of the ongoing ImmuneRACE study, and 1,000 to 1,500 subjects contributed by 6 global collaborators. Nearly every sample came with metadata listing a de-identified subject ID, COVID-19 status, age in years and sex. Where available, HLA class I and class II types were obtained from metadata supplied by the sample provider rather than from assay-based typing. Broad study findings and their caveats: The amount of clinical and demographic metadata varied by source and participant and was provided uncurated.

Points on this clone: It has no known antigen specificity. Base-call qualities are not available, and no considerably larger clone is one nucleotide away.

Whole blood was collected in K2EDTA tubes by collaborating institutions according to the institutions' own protocols. For TCRbeta analysis, collaborator samples were shipped as frozen whole blood, as isolated PBMCs, or as DNA extracted from either sample type. Its CDR3 holds 18 amino acids, cysteine through phenylalanine. Only CDR3 DNA is held: 54 bases, read in frame from base 1. TCRbeta CDR3 regions were amplified from genomic DNA by means of the immunoSEQ Assay, a bias-controlled multiplex PCR. In the paper's pipeline: Nucleated cell counts per sample were estimated from amplification of reference gene primers within the assay. Sequence reads were collapsed and filtered to measure the absolute abundance of every unique TCRbeta CDR3 rearrangement. For each sample, productive Simpson clonality was calculated as the square root of Simpson's diversity index across productive rearrangements. Drawn from immuneACCESS, this table holds only the in-frame rearrangements with V and J called that TCRdb kept. Clones are partly lost; checked studies trace under half to an unresolved V gene and leave the rest unexplained. From that table come the V and J calls and clone size; the DNA was used to work out D and trimming. The sample table lists 36,000 or so clones, 88% of them with a count of one. 4.9% of the sample belongs to the ten largest clones.

This sequence was found in a woman in her sixties or seventies with active COVID-19. The chain was built from TRBV12-2 and TRBJ2-5; the table names TRBD2, a call not compared with the DNA. TRBV12-2 is a pseudogene locus. Sequenced: peripheral blood. The nucleotide sequence is TGTGCAAGTCGCTTTTATTGGGAGGCTAGCGGTTACCAAGAGACCCAGTACTTC. Its amino acids are CASRFYWEASGYQETQYF.